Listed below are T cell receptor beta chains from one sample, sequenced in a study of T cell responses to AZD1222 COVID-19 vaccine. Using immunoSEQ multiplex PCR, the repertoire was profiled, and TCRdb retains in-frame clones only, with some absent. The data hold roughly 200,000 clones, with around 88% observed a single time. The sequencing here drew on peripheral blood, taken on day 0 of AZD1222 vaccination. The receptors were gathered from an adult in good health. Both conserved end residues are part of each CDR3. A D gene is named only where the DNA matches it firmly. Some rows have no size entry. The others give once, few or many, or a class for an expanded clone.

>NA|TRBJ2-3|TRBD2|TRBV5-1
TGCGCCAGCAGCTTGGTAGCGGGGGCCTTCACAGATACGCAGTATTTT
CASSLVAGAFTDTQYF
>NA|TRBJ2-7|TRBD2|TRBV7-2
TGTGCCAGCAGCAAACGACTAGCGGGGGGGATAGCGTACGAGCAGTACTTC
CASSKRLAGGIAYEQYF
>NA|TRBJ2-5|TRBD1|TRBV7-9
TGTGCCAGCAGCTTGGGACAGTCAGGGGAGACCCAGTACTTC
CASSLGQSGETQYF
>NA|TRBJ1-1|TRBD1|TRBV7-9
TGTGCCAGCAGCCCAGGGGGAACTGAAGCTTTCTTT
CASSPGGTEAFF
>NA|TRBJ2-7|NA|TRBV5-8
TGTGCCAGCAGCGGCGCCTACGAGCAGTACTTC
CASSGAYEQYF
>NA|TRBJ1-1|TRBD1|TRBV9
TGTGCCAGCAGTGGTCAGGGGGCTGAAGCTTTCTTT
CASSGQGAEAFF
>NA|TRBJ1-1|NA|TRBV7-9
TGTGCCAGCAGCGTTACGAACACTGAAGCTTTCTTT
CASSVTNTEAFF
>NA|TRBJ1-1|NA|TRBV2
TGTGCCAGCAGTGAAGCGCTCCGGGGTAGGTTCACTGAAGCTTTCTTT
CASSEALRGRFTEAFF
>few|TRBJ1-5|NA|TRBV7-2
TGTGCCAGCAGCTTAGAAGGGACCAATTCAAATCAGCCCCAGCATTTT
CASSLEGTNSNQPQHF
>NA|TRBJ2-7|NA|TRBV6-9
TGTGCCAGCAGACCCTGGCGGTGTACGAGGGGCGGCTACGAGCAGTACTTC
CASRPWRCTRGGYEQYF
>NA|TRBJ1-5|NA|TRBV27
TGTGCCAGCAATGACACGCCCGGGATCAATCAGCCCCAGCATTTT
CASNDTPGINQPQHF
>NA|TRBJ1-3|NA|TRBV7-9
TGTGCCAGCAGCTTAGGCGTGGGGTTTTCGGGAAACACCATATATTTT
CASSLGVGFSGNTIYF
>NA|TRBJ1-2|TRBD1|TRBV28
TGTGCCAGCAGTACCCCGGGACAGAAAGGCTATGGCTACACCTTC
CASSTPGQKGYGYTF
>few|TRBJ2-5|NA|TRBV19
TGTGCCAGTAGTCAGCAAGAGACCCAGTACTTC
CASSQQETQYF
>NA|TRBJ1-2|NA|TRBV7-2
TGTGCCAGCAGCCCCAGGGCGAACTATGGCTACACCTTC
CASSPRANYGYTF
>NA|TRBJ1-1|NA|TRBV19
TGTGCCAGTATCTTCCTCGGGGGGGGCACTGAAGCTTTCTTT
CASIFLGGGTEAFF
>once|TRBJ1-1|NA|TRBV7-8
TGTGCCAGCAGCTTATGGACCCCTCCCGACAGACTGAACACTGAAGCTTTCTTT
CASSLWTPPDRLNTEAFF
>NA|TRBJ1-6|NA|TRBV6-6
TGTGCCAGCAGTTACGACACAAACACCTCACCCCTCCACTTT
CASSYDTNTSPLHF
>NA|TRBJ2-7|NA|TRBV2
TGTGCCAGCTCACCGGGACACCACATCTACGAGCAGTACTTC
CASSPGHHIYEQYF
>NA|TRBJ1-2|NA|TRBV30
TGTGCCTGGAGTGTATCCAGGAACTATGGCTACACCTTC
CAWSVSRNYGYTF
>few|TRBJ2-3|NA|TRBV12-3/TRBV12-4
TGTGCCAGCAGACCCGCGGGAGATACGCAGTATTTT
CASRPAGDTQYF
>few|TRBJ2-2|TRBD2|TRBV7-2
TGTGCCAGCAGCAGAGGTGGGTTAGCGGGGGCCGCGAACACCGGGGAGCTGTTTTTT
CASSRGGLAGAANTGELFF
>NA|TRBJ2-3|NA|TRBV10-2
TGCGCCAGCAGTGAGTGGCGAGATACTAGCACAGATACGCAGTATTTT
CASSEWRDTSTDTQYF
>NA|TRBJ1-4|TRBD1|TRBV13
TGTGCCAGCACCTCAGGGGGGGGAGTACTGTTTTTT
CASTSGGGVLFF
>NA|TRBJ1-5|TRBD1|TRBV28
TGTGCCAGCAGCCCCCACAGGGGGGATAGCAATCAGCCCCAGCATTTT
CASSPHRGDSNQPQHF
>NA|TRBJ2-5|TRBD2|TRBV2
TGTGCCATTAGCGGGGGGGCCGAGACCCAGTACTTC
CAISGGAETQYF
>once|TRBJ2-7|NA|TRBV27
TGTGCCAGCAGTTTGGGGGACACCACGGCCAACGAGCAGTACTTC
CASSLGDTTANEQYF
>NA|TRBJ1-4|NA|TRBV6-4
TGTGCCAGCAGTGTGGAGGGCCCAGGGGATGAAAAACTGTTTTTT
CASSVEGPGDEKLFF
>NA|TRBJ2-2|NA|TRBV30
TGTGCCTGGAGTGTACTGCCACAAGGGTTCACCGGGGAGCTGTTTTTT
CAWSVLPQGFTGELFF
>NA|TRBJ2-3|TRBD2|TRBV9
TGTGCCAGCAGCGTACAAGCGGGGGGGCCGGGGGATACGCAGTATTTT
CASSVQAGGPGDTQYF
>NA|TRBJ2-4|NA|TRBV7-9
TGTGCCAGCAGCCGGCAGAGTTGGGCCAAAAACATTCAGTACTTC
CASSRQSWAKNIQYF
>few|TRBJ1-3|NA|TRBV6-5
TGTGCCAGCAGTTACGGGAGTCCTGGAAACACCATATATTTT
CASSYGSPGNTIYF